This T cell receptor (beta chain) comes out of a study of T cells in localized non-small cell lung cancer. Study-level results: Heterogeneity remains possible, as sequencing covered one tumor region only. Appearance in adjacent lung was seen for a median around 60 of the top 100 tumor clones. Those with higher blood T cell density had longer overall survival. Uninvolved adjacent lung had higher T cell clonality than tumor and all other tissues.

The protocol was immunoSEQ multiplex PCR, while the TCRdb copy is restricted to in-frame clones and leaves out a portion. Of 130,000 or so clones listed, about 89% were seen once; the top ten hold 1.7%. About this clone itself: Antigen unknown.

V was cut by 4 bases and J by 5 bases, with 9 bases left in between. The CDR3 runs to 12 residues. Germline V gives CDR1 SGHNT, CDR2 YYREEE (reference sequence). J is TRBJ2-5 and V is TRBV5-4; D not certain. The starting material was peripheral blood, obtained before any cancer treatment. This clonotype originated in a female donor of 60 years or more with stage I lung adenocarcinoma. CDR3 in amino acids: CASSPNLETQYF. For the CDR3, the DNA is TGTGCCAGCAGCCCCAATTTGGAGACCCAGTACTTC.